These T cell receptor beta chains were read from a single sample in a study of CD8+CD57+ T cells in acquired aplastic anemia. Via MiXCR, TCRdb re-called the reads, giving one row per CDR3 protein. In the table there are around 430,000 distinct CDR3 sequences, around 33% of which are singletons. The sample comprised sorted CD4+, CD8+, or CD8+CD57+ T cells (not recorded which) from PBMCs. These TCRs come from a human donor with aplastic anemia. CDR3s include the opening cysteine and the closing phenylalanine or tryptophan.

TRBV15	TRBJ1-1	CATSRDLAEAFF
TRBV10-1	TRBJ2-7	CASSQGRGSDEQYF
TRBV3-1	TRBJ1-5	CASSRQPSNQPQHF
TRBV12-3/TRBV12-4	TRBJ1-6	CASSLGYNSPLHF
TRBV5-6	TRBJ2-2	CASSSGQGRGIGELFF
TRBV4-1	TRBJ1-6	CASSQSPGLFNSPLHF
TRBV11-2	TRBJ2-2	CASSLYANTGELFF
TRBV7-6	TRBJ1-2	CASSLRGSNYGYTF
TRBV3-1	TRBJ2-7	CASSQSRLSDSHEQYF
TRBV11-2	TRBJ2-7	CASSLRSSGIYEQYF
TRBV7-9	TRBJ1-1	CASSFTSRVRTEAFF
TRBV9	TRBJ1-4	CASSVLDRLGEKLFF
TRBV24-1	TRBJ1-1	CATSGPTGTEAFF
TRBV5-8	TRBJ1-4	CASSPEGGKGEKLFF
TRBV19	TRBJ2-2	CASSTQGSDTGELFF
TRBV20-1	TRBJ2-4	CSVSDLQGKKNIQYF
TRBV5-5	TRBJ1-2	CASSSGTGLGYTF
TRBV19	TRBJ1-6	CASRPTGEGSPLHF
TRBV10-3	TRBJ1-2	CAISGAGGAGYTF
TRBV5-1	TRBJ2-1	CASSPGQGPFNEQFF
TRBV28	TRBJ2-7	CASRWTVRDEQYF
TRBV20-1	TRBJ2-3	CSAIGGGGSTDTQYF
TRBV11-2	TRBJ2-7	CASSFNPRAGELTEQYF
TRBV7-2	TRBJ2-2	CASSLTAGELFF
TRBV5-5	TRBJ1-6	CASSSTGLRDSPLHF
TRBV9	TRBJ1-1	CASSVVGLDTEAFF
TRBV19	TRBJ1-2	CASRGDRIYGYTF
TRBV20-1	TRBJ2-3	CSARDWRDTQYF
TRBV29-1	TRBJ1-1	CSVVGSGVTEAFF
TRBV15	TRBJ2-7	CATSRRTSGSSYEQYF